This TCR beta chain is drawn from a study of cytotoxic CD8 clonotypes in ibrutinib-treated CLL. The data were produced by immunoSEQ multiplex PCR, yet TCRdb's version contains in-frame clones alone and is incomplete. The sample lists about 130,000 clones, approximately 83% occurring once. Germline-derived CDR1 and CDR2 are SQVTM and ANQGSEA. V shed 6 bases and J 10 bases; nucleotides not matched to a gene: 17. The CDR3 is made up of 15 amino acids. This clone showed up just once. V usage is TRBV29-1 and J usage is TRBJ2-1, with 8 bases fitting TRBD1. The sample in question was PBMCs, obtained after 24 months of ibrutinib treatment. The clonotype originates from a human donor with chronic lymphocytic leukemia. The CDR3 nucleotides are TGCAGCGTGCTGCCCGGGACAGGCGCCCCTGGGGAGCAGTTCTTC. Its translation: CSVLPGTGAPGEQFF.